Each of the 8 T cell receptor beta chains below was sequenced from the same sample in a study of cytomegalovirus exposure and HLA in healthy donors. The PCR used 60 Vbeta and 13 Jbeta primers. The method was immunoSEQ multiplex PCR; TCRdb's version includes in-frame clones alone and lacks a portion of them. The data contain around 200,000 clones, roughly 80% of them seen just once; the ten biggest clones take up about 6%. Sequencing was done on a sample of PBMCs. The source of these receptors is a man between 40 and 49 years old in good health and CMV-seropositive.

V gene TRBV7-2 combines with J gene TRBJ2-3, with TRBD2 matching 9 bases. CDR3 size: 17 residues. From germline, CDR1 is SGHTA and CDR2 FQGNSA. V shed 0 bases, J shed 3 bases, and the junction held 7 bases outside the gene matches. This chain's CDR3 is CASSLAGGGAETDTQYF. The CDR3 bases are TGTGCCAGCAGCTTAGCTGGCGGGGGGGCCGAGACAGATACGCAGTATTTT.

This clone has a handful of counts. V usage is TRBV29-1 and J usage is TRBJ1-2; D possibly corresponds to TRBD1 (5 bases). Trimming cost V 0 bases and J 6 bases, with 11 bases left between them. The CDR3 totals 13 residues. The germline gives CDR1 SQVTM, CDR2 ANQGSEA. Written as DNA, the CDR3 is TGCAGCGTTGAAGATCGGGGGGGAAATGGCTACACCTTC. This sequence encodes CSVEDRGGNGYTF.

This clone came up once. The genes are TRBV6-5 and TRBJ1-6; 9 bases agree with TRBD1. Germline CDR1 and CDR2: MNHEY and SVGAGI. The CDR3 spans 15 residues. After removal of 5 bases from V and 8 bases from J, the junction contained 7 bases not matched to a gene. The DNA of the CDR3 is TGTGCCAGCAGTGGGACAGGGATTGCGGATTCACCCCTCCACTTT. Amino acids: CASSGTGIADSPLHF.

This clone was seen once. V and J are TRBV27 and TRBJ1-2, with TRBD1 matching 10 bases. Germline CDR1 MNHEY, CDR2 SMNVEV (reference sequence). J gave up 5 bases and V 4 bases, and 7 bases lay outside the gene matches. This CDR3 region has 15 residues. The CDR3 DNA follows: TGTGCCAGCAGTTACGGGACAGGGGAAGGGTATGGCTACACCTTC. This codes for CASSYGTGEGYGYTF.

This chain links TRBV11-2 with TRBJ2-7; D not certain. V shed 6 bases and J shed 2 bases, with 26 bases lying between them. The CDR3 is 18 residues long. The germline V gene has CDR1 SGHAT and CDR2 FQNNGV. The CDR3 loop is CASSINTSTGFPPYEQYF. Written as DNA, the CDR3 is TGTGCCAGCAGTATCAACACCTCGACGGGTTTCCCTCCCTACGAGCAGTACTTC.

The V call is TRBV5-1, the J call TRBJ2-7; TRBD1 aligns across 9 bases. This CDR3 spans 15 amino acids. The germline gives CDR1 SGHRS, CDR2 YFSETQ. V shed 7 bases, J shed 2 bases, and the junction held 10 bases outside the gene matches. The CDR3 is CASSSTGTGPYEQYF. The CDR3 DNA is TGCGCCAGCTCCTCAACCGGGACAGGGCCCTACGAGCAGTACTTC.

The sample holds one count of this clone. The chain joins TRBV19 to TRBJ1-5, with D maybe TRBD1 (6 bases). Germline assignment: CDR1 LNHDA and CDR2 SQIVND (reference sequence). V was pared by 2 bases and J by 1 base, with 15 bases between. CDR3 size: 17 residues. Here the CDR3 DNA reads TGTGCCAGTAGTATATTGCCAGGGGAAACGAGCAATCAGCCCCAGCATTTT. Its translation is CASSILPGETSNQPQHF.

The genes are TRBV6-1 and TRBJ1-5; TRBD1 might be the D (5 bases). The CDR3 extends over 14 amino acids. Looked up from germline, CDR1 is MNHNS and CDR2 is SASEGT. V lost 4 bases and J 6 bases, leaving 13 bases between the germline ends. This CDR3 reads CASSGGGGVQPQHF. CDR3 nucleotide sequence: TGTGCCAGCAGTGGGGGTGGGGGGGTTCAGCCCCAGCATTTT.